This T cell receptor (beta chain) was retrieved from a study of blood T cell repertoires in COVID-19. As for the study in general: Sample material is recorded as cDNA or gDNA derived from T cells, B-cell-depleted T cells, or PBMCs.

Method: immunoSEQ multiplex PCR; TCRdb's copy keeps in-frame clones and lacks some. The sample holds under 300,000 clones, approximately 84% seen once. The length of the CDR3 is 13 residues. Germline assignment: CDR1 SGHTS and CDR2 YDEGEE. V gave up 5 bases and J gave up 7 bases; unmatched junction bases: 6. This clone has just a few counts. Donors in Cohort 3 counted as recovered after two negative PCRs, clearance, or symptom resolution. V and J are TRBV5-8 and TRBJ2-7, with 10 bases fitting TRBD2. The origin of this receptor is a man in his forties who had recovered from COVID-19. The sequencing input was PBMCs or T cells enriched from blood (not recorded which). CDR3 loop: CASRPLAGVEQYF. The DNA for the CDR3 is TGTGCCAGCAGGCCCCTAGCGGGAGTTGAGCAGTACTTC.